One and the same sample provided the 16 T cell receptor beta chains below, sequenced in a study of CD4 and CD8 cells across lung adenocarcinoma regions. TCRdb used MiXCR to reprocess the PCR reads, holding one entry per CDR3 protein. The repertoire holds under 10,000 distinct CDR3 sequences, with roughly 54% as singletons. Sequenced input: CD4+ T cells from the center of a lung tumor. These receptors were obtained from a female donor with lung adenocarcinoma. The CD4 and CD8 labels of this study may be unreliable.

The V and J genes are TRBV7-2 and TRBJ1-1; unclear D gene. V gave up 5 bases and J gave up 14 bases, with 21 bases separating them. CDR1 is SGHTA, CDR2 FQGNSA, per germline. This CDR3 has 13 amino acids. The chain's CDR3 is CASSLFDNSGDFF. CDR3 DNA sequence: TGTGCCAGCAGCCTTTTTGATAACTCTGGAGACTTCTTT.

V is TRBV10-3 and J is TRBJ2-5; D gene unclear. Germline CDR1 and CDR2: ENHRY and SYGVKD. The V end was cut by 0 bases, the J end by 2 bases, with 10 bases between. The length of the CDR3 is 15 residues. CDR3 sequence reads: CAISESGFGQETQYF. The CDR3 DNA sequence: TGTGCCATCAGTGAGTCAGGGTTCGGACAAGAGACCCAGTACTTC.

This clonotype occurred once. The chain is built from TRBV7-6 and TRBJ1-5; D is ambiguous. Trimming stripped 5 bases from V and 4 bases from J, with 9 bases between. The germline V gene encodes CDR1 SGHVS and CDR2 FNYEAQ. This CDR3 is 13 amino acids long. The CDR3 spells CASSRSANQPQHF. DNA of the CDR3: TGTGCCAGCAGCCGGTCGGCTAATCAGCCCCAGCATTTT.

The chain employs TRBV6-5 and TRBJ2-1; possible D gene TRBD1, 5 bases. Matching the DNA end better, TRBJ2-7 makes the J call doubtful. CDR1 and CDR2 (germline): MNHEY, SVGAGI. The CDR3 covers 13 residues. The CDR3 region is CASSLQETYEQYF. For the CDR3, the DNA is TGTGCCAGCAGTTTACAGGAGACCTACGAGCAGTACTTC.

This clonotype was found a few times. The chain employs TRBV27 and TRBJ1-3; D is uncertain. V gave up 1 base and J gave up 4 bases, with 5 bases separating them. The CDR3 length is 13 residues. Germline V gene sequence: CDR1 MNHEY, CDR2 SMNVEV (reference sequence). The CDR3, as DNA: TGTGCCAGCAGTTTATTCGGAGGAAACACCATATATTTT. Amino acid sequence: CASSLFGGNTIYF.

This clonotype was counted at least ten times. J is TRBJ2-1 and V is TRBV5-6; 7 positions match TRBD1. Germline V gene data show CDR1 as SGHDT and CDR2 as YYEEEE. The length of the CDR3 is 15 residues. V dropped 2 bases and J dropped 4; count of bases not matched to a gene: 6. The CDR3 region has the DNA TGTGCCAGCAGCTTAGGCGACAGGGCGTACAATGAGCAGTTCTTC. Translating it yields CASSLGDRAYNEQFF.

The CDR3 DNA reads TGTGCCAGCAGTCCTCTCTCCGGGACTAGCTCCTACAATGAGCAGTTCTTC. This gives the protein CASSPLSGTSSYNEQFF. J is TRBJ2-1 and V is TRBV6-1; 8 bases are shared with TRBD2. Trimming removed 5 bases from V and 0 bases from J; junction bases left unmatched: 9. CDR1 is MNHNS and CDR2 is SASEGT in the germline V gene. The CDR3 totals 17 residues.

In regard to this clonotype: A junction boundary mismatches the germline segment, possibly from a read error. V and J are TRBV12-3 or TRBV12-4 and TRBJ2-3; D is perhaps TRBD1 or TRBD2 (5 bases each). CDR3 length: 15 amino acids. DNA of the CDR3: TGTGCCGGGACCATTGGCAGCCTTGGCACAGATACCCAGTATTTC. This encodes CAGTIGSLGTDTQYF.

V is TRBV6-5 and J is TRBJ1-6; D perhaps matches TRBD1 (5 bases). CDR3 size: 17 residues. Germline CDR1 is MNHEY and CDR2 is SVGAGI. V gave up 0 bases and J gave up 8 bases, with 17 bases separating them. CDR3 sequence reads: CASSYSSMGPGDSPLHF. The CDR3 region has the DNA TGTGCCAGCAGTTACTCGAGTATGGGGCCTGGGGATTCACCCCTCCACTTT.

For this clonotype: One end of the junction is discordant with germline, which a read error may explain. The chain couples TRBV6-1 to TRBJ2-1; D is uncertain. The last part of the DNA fits TRBJ2-7 better; the J call may be wrong. The CDR3 sequence is 12 residues long. Germline values: CDR1 MNHNS, CDR2 SASEGT. DNA of the CDR3: TGTGCCAGCAGTGAAAGACCCTATGAGCAGTACTTC. Amino acid sequence: CASSERPYEQYF.

The rearrangement links TRBV10-3 to TRBJ1-1; D perhaps matches TRBD1 (6 bases). Trimming shortened V by 11 bases and J by 0 bases, and 22 bases separated the two germline ends. The CDR3 extends over 16 amino acids. In germline, CDR1 is ENHRY, CDR2 SYGVKD. CDR3 DNA sequence: TGTGCCTCCAATTCCAGGGGATCCTCCATGAACACTGAAGCTTTCTTT. Protein: CASNSRGSSMNTEAFF.

The chain's CDR3 is CAISDRTTHTDTQYF. The CDR3 DNA reads TGTGCCATCAGTGACAGGACTACCCACACAGATACGCAGTATTTT. This sequence joins TRBV10-3 and TRBJ2-3, with D possibly TRBD2 on 6 matching bases. This CDR3 contains 15 residues. V was trimmed by 3 bases and J by 2 bases, leaving 12 bases between them. The V gene's germline CDR1 is ENHRY and CDR2 SYGVKD.

V gene TRBV6-1 combines with J gene TRBJ2-5, with 7 bases that match TRBD2. The length of the CDR3 is 15 residues. Germline values: CDR1 MNHNS, CDR2 SASEGT. V trimming: 2 bases; J trimming: 0 bases; junction bases outside the gene matches: 3. DNA of the CDR3: TGTGCCAGCAGTGAATGGGACTACCACCAAGAGACCCAGTACTTC. Translated: CASSEWDYHQETQYF.

This clonotype was seen only a few times. The chain links TRBV6-1 to TRBJ1-6; TRBD1 matches at 8 bases. This CDR3 has 15 amino acids. J gave up 5 bases and V 3 bases, and 3 bases lay outside the gene matches. Looked up from germline, CDR1 is MNHNS and CDR2 is SASEGT. CDR3 sequence (DNA): TGTGCCAGCAGTGAGACGACAGGGGATAATTCACCCCTCCACTTT. As protein: CASSETTGDNSPLHF.

This clonotype was seen many times. The chain is built from TRBV7-2 and TRBJ2-2; D tentatively reads TRBD1 or TRBD2 (6 bases each). Germline CDR1 SGHTA, CDR2 FQGNSA. This CDR3 has 18 residues. Trimming shortened V by 7 bases and J by 5 bases, and 26 bases separated the two germline ends. The DNA of the CDR3 is TGTGCCAGCACTCATTGGGGGGCCGGACCCCAAGGGACCGGGGAGCTGTTTTTT. Translated: CASTHWGAGPQGTGELFF. Together with reference TRBV7-2 and TRBJ2-2, the CDR3 gives the full variable domain: GAGVSQSPSNKVTEKGKDVELRCDPISGHTALYWYRQSLGQGLEFLIYFQGNSAPDKSGLPSDRFSAERTGGSVSTLTIQRTQQEDSAVYLCASTHWGAGPQGTGELFFGEGSRLTVL.

On this clonotype: Germline is not matched at one junction end, which may reflect a read error. V and J are TRBV7-7 and TRBJ2-5; maybe TRBD2 (6 bases). The end of the DNA is better explained by TRBJ2-1, so the J call may be wrong. Germline CDR1 reads SSHAT; CDR2 reads FNYEAQ (reference sequence). The CDR3 covers 15 residues. CDR3: CASSPAGRSGETQFF. As DNA, the CDR3 is TGTGCTAGCAGCCCGGCAGGGAGGAGTGGAGAGACCCAGTTCTTC.